This entry concerns a single T cell receptor beta chain. The antigen is unknown. Per the original data handling: For papillary thyroid cancer, a distant-metastasis classifier was constructed from CDR3 differences observed across clinicopathological groups. From the PCR reads, TCRdb re-called clones with MiXCR. In this record, the V and J calls reflect TCRdb's handling and not the investigators' own analysis. Among 42,000 or so clones listed, approximately 20% were seen once. The sample is drawn from a study of metastatic and nonmetastatic thyroid tumors. General observations from the study: In blood and tumor, TCR beta diversity was reportedly significantly higher in malignant thyroid tumors than in benign nodules.

Each patient came to thyroid surgery without any prior treatment (of any kind). The clonotype comes from a female donor with papillary thyroid cancer or a benign thyroid nodule (not recorded which). Some clones in this sample may be carry-over from other donors' samples. The sample taken for sequencing was tumor tissue.

This CDR3 is CASSQTLGYGYTF. For the CDR3, the DNA is TGTGCCAGCAGCCAGACATTGGGCTATGGCTACACCTTC. The chain has TRBV27 and TRBJ1-2; D gene uncertain. The V end lost 6 bases, the J end lost 4 bases, and 12 bases lay between the germline ends. Germline loops: CDR1 MNHEY, CDR2 SMNVEV (reference sequence). The CDR3 sequence is 13 residues long.